Listed below are T cell receptor beta chains from one sample, sequenced in a study of T cells in Graves' hyperthyroidism and ophthalmopathy. MiXCR was run by TCRdb on the multiplex PCR reads, yielding one entry per CDR3 protein. The data contain roughly 380,000 distinct CDR3 sequences, approximately 15% of them singletons. Sample: blood. The receptors originated from a woman aged 60 to 75 with Graves' hyperthyroidism. Each CDR3 is given with its conserved first and last residue. Fields, in order: CDR3 DNA, CDR3 protein, J gene, clone size, V gene, D gene. D genes are given only for firm matches. Some rows have no size entry. The others give once, few or many, or a class for an expanded clone.

CDR3 DNA: TGTGCCAGCAGCCTAAGTTGGCAGGGAAGCACTGAAGCTTTCTTT
CDR3 protein: CASSLSWQGSTEAFF
J gene: TRBJ1-1
clone size: NA
V gene: TRBV14
D gene: NA

CDR3 DNA: TGTGCCAGCAGCACGGGGACTAGCGGGAGCACAGATACGCAGCATTTT
CDR3 protein: CASSTGTSGSTDTQHF
J gene: TRBJ1-5
clone size: few
V gene: TRBV28
D gene: NA

CDR3 DNA: TGTGCCAGCAGTAGGGAGGTGGTCACCGGGGAGCTGGTTTTT
CDR3 protein: CASSREVVTGELVF
J gene: TRBJ2-2
clone size: NA
V gene: TRBV6-1
D gene: NA

CDR3 DNA: TGTGCTAGTGGTCCGGGGACAGTAAATTCACCCCTCCACTTT
CDR3 protein: CASGPGTVNSPLHF
J gene: TRBJ1-6
clone size: many
V gene: TRBV12-5
D gene: TRBD1

CDR3 DNA: TGTGCCAACAGCCCTGGGACTAGCGGGCGGAGAGAGACCCAGTACTTC
CDR3 protein: CANSPGTSGRRETQYF
J gene: TRBJ2-5
clone size: few
V gene: TRBV5-4
D gene: TRBD2

CDR3 DNA: TGCAGTGCCGGACTAGCGGGTGTAGATACGCAGTATTTT
CDR3 protein: CSAGLAGVDTQYF
J gene: TRBJ2-3
clone size: many
V gene: TRBV20-1
D gene: TRBD2

CDR3 DNA: TGTGCCAGCAGCGCCGGGACTAGTGGGGCAGATACGCAGTATTTT
CDR3 protein: CASSAGTSGADTQYF
J gene: TRBJ2-3
clone size: many
V gene: TRBV7-9
D gene: TRBD2

CDR3 DNA: TGTGCCAGCAGTATCGGTGGAAAAGTCGCTTTCTTT
CDR3 protein: CASSIGGKVAFF
J gene: TRBJ1-1
clone size: few
V gene: TRBV12-3/TRBV12-4
D gene: NA

CDR3 DNA: TGTGCCAGCAGTCCCCGGGGGCTTATGAACAATGAGCAGTTCTTC
CDR3 protein: CASSPRGLMNNEQFF
J gene: TRBJ2-1
clone size: NA
V gene: TRBV6-1
D gene: NA

CDR3 DNA: TGTGCCAGCAGTGACTACATCGGGGAGCTGTTTTTT
CDR3 protein: CASSDYIGELFF
J gene: TRBJ2-2
clone size: NA
V gene: TRBV25-1
D gene: NA

CDR3 DNA: TGTGCCAGCAGCTTAGGGCAGACTAACGAGCAGTACTTC
CDR3 protein: CASSLGQTNEQYF
J gene: TRBJ2-7
clone size: many
V gene: TRBV11-2
D gene: NA

CDR3 DNA: TGTGCCAGCAGCTTTCCCAACACTGAAGCTTTCTTT
CDR3 protein: CASSFPNTEAFF
J gene: TRBJ1-1
clone size: many
V gene: TRBV11-2
D gene: NA

CDR3 DNA: TGTGCCAGCAGCTTTCGGACAGGGCAAGAGGGCTACACCTTC
CDR3 protein: CASSFRTGQEGYTF
J gene: TRBJ1-2
clone size: few
V gene: TRBV11-2
D gene: TRBD1

CDR3 DNA: TGCGCCAGCAGCTACCTAGCGGGAGCCGAGGAGACCCAGTACTTC
CDR3 protein: CASSYLAGAEETQYF
J gene: TRBJ2-5
clone size: few
V gene: TRBV5-1
D gene: TRBD2

CDR3 DNA: TGCAGTGCTAGACCGGGACAGGGGGACTCTAAGCAGTACTTC
CDR3 protein: CSARPGQGDSKQYF
J gene: TRBJ2-7
clone size: many
V gene: TRBV20-1
D gene: TRBD1

CDR3 DNA: TGTGCCAGCTCACCACCTTTAAAGGGAAAGGACAATGAGCAGTTCTTC
CDR3 protein: CASSPPLKGKDNEQFF
J gene: TRBJ2-1
clone size: many
V gene: TRBV18
D gene: NA

CDR3 DNA: TGTGCCAGCAGTTACCAATCTGATATTAATGAAAAACTGTTTTTT
CDR3 protein: CASSYQSDINEKLFF
J gene: TRBJ1-4
clone size: many
V gene: TRBV6-5
D gene: NA

CDR3 DNA: TGCGCCAGCAGCTTGTTACGGGGTTCTAATTCACCCCTCCACTTT
CDR3 protein: CASSLLRGSNSPLHF
J gene: TRBJ1-6
clone size: few
V gene: TRBV5-1
D gene: NA

CDR3 DNA: TGTGCCAGCAGTTCCCCCGGGACAGGGGTAGGAGAGACCCAGTACTTC
CDR3 protein: CASSSPGTGVGETQYF
J gene: TRBJ2-5
clone size: many
V gene: TRBV12-3/TRBV12-4
D gene: TRBD1

CDR3 DNA: TGTGCCAGCAATCGTCAGGGGGCCACTGAAGCTTTCTTT
CDR3 protein: CASNRQGATEAFF
J gene: TRBJ1-1
clone size: many
V gene: TRBV12-3/TRBV12-4
D gene: TRBD1

CDR3 DNA: TGCGCCAGCAGCTGGACAGGGGGTTCCTACAATGAGCAGTTCTTC
CDR3 protein: CASSWTGGSYNEQFF
J gene: TRBJ2-1
clone size: many
V gene: TRBV5-1
D gene: TRBD1

CDR3 DNA: TGTGCCACCAGTGATCCCCTAGCGGGAGACCAGGTAGGCACAGATACGCAGTATTTT
CDR3 protein: CATSDPLAGDQVGTDTQYF
J gene: TRBJ2-3
clone size: NA
V gene: TRBV24-1
D gene: TRBD2

CDR3 DNA: TGTGCCAGCAGCTTAGCGATCGGTAATAATGAAAAACTGTTTTTT
CDR3 protein: CASSLAIGNNEKLFF
J gene: TRBJ1-4
clone size: many
V gene: TRBV7-2
D gene: NA

CDR3 DNA: TGTGCCACCAGCAGAGATCCTCTTTACGAGCAGTACTTC
CDR3 protein: CATSRDPLYEQYF
J gene: TRBJ2-7
clone size: NA
V gene: TRBV15
D gene: NA

CDR3 DNA: TGTGCCAGCAGGACGGGACAGGGGGGAAATCAGCCCCAGCATTTT
CDR3 protein: CASRTGQGGNQPQHF
J gene: TRBJ1-5
clone size: many
V gene: TRBV27
D gene: TRBD1

CDR3 DNA: TGTGCCAGCAGAACCCCTCGGCGGGCCCGTACAGGGGGCTTCGGGGAGCTGTTTTTT
CDR3 protein: CASRTPRRARTGGFGELFF
J gene: TRBJ2-2
clone size: many
V gene: TRBV2
D gene: TRBD1

CDR3 DNA: TGCAGTGCTAGTGCCCTCATGGGCTCCTACAATGAGCAGTTCTTC
CDR3 protein: CSASALMGSYNEQFF
J gene: TRBJ2-1
clone size: few
V gene: TRBV20-1
D gene: NA

CDR3 DNA: TGTGCCAGCAGTTGGACAGGGCCCCGGGACACTGAAGCTTTCTTT
CDR3 protein: CASSWTGPRDTEAFF
J gene: TRBJ1-1
clone size: many
V gene: TRBV6-1
D gene: TRBD1

CDR3 DNA: TGTGCCAGCAGCCGGGATGGAGGTTTCGACTCCTACGAGCAGTACTTC
CDR3 protein: CASSRDGGFDSYEQYF
J gene: TRBJ2-7
clone size: few
V gene: TRBV7-9
D gene: NA

CDR3 DNA: TGCGCCAGCAGCCTGGCCGGGTCTGGGGCCAACGTCCTGACTTTC
CDR3 protein: CASSLAGSGANVLTF
J gene: TRBJ2-6
clone size: many
V gene: TRBV5-1
D gene: NA

CDR3 DNA: TGCAGTGCTGGACAGGGGGCCCAAACGCCGCGGGCTTTCTTT
CDR3 protein: CSAGQGAQTPRAFF
J gene: TRBJ1-1
clone size: many
V gene: TRBV20-1
D gene: TRBD1

CDR3 DNA: TGTGCCAGCAGCCAAGATGACACCGGGGAGCTGTTTTTT
CDR3 protein: CASSQDDTGELFF
J gene: TRBJ2-2
clone size: many
V gene: TRBV3-1
D gene: NA

CDR3 DNA: TGCAGTGCTAGCGGACAGGGGGCCTTCAATGAGCAGTTCTTC
CDR3 protein: CSASGQGAFNEQFF
J gene: TRBJ2-1
clone size: many
V gene: TRBV20-1
D gene: TRBD1

CDR3 DNA: TGTGCCATCGGATCCGGGACGTCTGCGAACACCGGGGAGCTGTTTTTT
CDR3 protein: CAIGSGTSANTGELFF
J gene: TRBJ2-2
clone size: many
V gene: TRBV10-3
D gene: NA